Reported below is one TCR beta chain. Its antigen remains unknown. This entry is derived from a study of shared clonotypes between healthy human individuals. The study's findings and limits: Owing to a small donor count, the genetic and exposure-history diversity represented was limited. The naive CD4 repertoires of several donors were compared, and about 5% of clonotypes were shared.

The CDR3 has 15 residues. V lost 6 bases, J lost 6 bases, and 18 bases lay in between. CDR1 is MNHEY and CDR2 is SVGAGI in the germline V gene. Terminally differentiated effector memory CD45RA+ cells were left out of the naive CD8 fraction, which was CD45RO-negative and positively selected for CCR7. There were no recent acute infections or vaccinations among the donors, who were healthy HIV-negative adults. It was 150 to 200 ng DNA, tens of thousands of T cell genomes, that sorted-subset replicate PCRs used. Method: immunoSEQ multiplex PCR; TCRdb's copy keeps in-frame clones and lacks some. The sample records around 2,000,000 clones, 85% to 95% being singletons.

The V and J genes are TRBV6-5 and TRBJ1-5, with D possibly TRBD1 on 6 matching bases. This receptor was identified in a man younger than 35 in good health. Sequences were obtained from naive CD8+ T cells sorted from blood. DNA for the CDR3: TGTGCCAGCAGGGCAGAGGACAGTCTCCTTCAGCCCCAGCATTTT. This sequence encodes CASRAEDSLLQPQHF.